This record concerns one T cell receptor beta chain sequence. Its antigen is not identified. TCRdb called the 5' RACE reads again in MiXCR, with one record for every CDR3 protein. Here the sample spans about 530,000 distinct CDR3 sequences, approximately 14% being singletons. This record belongs to a study of identical twins. Notes on the study in general: Models underpredicted monozygotic twin sharing of out-of-frame TCR alpha. Weaker excess twin sharing was seen among beta out-of-frame sequences.

This CDR3 spans 18 amino acids. V lost 3 bases, J lost 5 bases, and 14 bases stayed unmatched. Donors were all healthy Caucasians. Separately, the same data were catalogued under a study of yellow fever vaccine responses in identical twins.

The material sequenced was CD4+ T cells sorted from blood. The chain is built from TRBV12-3 or TRBV12-4 and TRBJ2-5; 11 bases match TRBD2. The TCR sequence derives from a young woman in good health. The CDR3 DNA sequence: TGTGCCAGCAGTTTGCATAGCGGGAGGGTACTATCCGGGGAGACCCAGTACTTC. Encoded protein: CASSLHSGRVLSGETQYF.